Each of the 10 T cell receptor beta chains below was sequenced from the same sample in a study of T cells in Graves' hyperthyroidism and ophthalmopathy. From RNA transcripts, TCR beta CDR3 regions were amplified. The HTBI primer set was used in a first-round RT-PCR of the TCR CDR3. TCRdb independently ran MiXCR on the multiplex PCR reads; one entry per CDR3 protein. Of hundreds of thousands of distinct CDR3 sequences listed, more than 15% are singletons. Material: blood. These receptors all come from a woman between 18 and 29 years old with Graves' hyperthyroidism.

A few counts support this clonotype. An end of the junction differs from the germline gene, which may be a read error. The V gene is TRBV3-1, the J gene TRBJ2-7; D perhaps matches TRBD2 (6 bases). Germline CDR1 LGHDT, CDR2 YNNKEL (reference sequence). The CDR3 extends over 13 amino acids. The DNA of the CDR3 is TGTGCCTGCAGCCAGGACTACTCCTACGAGCAGTACTTC. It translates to CACSQDYSYEQYF.

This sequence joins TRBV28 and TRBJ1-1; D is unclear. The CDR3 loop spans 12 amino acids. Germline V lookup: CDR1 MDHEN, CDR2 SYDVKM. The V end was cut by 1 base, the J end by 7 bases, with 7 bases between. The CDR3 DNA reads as TGTGCCAGCAGTTTATTGGGCAGTGAAGCTTTCTTT. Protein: CASSLLGSEAFF.

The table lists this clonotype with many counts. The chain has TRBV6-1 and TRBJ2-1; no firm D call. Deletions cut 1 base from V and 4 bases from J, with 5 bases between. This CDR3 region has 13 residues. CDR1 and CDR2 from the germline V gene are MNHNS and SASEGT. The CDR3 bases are TGTGCCAGCAGTGAAGTGCCTTACAATGAGCAGTTCTTC. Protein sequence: CASSEVPYNEQFF.

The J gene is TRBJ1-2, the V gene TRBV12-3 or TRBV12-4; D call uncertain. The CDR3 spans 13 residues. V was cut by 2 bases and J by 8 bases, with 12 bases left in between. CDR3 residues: CASSLSPPLGYTF. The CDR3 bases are TGTGCCAGCAGTTTAAGTCCCCCGTTGGGCTACACCTTC.

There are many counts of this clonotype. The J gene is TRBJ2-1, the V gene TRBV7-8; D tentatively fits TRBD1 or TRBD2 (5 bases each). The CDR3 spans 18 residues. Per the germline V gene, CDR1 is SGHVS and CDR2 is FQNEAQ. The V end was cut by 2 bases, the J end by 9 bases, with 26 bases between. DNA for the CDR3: TGTGCCAGCAGCTTAAAAATGGGGGACCGTGGGATAGGGGCTGAGCAGTTCTTC. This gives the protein CASSLKMGDRGIGAEQFF. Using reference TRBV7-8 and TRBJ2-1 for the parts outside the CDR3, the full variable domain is GAGVSQSPRYKVAKRGQDVALRCDPISGHVSLFWYQQALGQGPEFLTYFQNEAQLDKSGLPSDRFFAERPEGSVSTLKIQRTQQEDSAVYLCASSLKMGDRGIGAEQFFGPGTRLTVL.

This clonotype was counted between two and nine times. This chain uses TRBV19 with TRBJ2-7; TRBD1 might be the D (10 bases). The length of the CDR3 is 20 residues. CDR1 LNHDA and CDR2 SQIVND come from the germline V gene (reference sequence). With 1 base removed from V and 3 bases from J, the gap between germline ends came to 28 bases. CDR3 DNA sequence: TGTGCCAGTAGTATAGTTTATGACAGGGGGCGCGCTAGCGGGATCTACGAGCAGTACTTC. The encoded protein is CASSIVYDRGRASGIYEQYF. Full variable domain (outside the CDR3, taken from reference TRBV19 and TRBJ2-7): DGGITQSPKYLFRKEGQNVTLSCEQNLNHDAMYWYRQDPGQGLRLIYYSQIVNDFQKGDIAEGYSVSREKKESFPLTVTSAQKNPTAFYLCASSIVYDRGRASGIYEQYFGPGTRLTVT.

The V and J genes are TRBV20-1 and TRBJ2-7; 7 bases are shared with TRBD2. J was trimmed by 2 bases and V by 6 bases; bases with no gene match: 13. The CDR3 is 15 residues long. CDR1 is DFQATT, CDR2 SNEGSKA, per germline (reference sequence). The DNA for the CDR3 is TGCAGTGCCTCCCCCCCTGGAGCGGGGACCTACGAGCAGTACTTC. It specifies CSASPPGAGTYEQYF.

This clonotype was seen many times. This CDR3 reads CASSLWQEQYF. The CDR3 DNA reads as TGTGCCAGCAGTTTATGGCAAGAGCAGTACTTC. The rearrangement uses TRBV12-3 or TRBV12-4 and TRBJ2-7; no reliable D call. The CDR3 has 11 residues. V was cut by 2 bases and J by 7 bases, with 6 bases left in between.

CDR3 region: CASSTHKAVAGDSGNEQFF. The CDR3 bases are TGTGCCAGCAGCACCCACAAGGCGGTAGCGGGGGATAGCGGCAATGAGCAGTTCTTC. The chain carries TRBV7-9 and TRBJ2-1, with 9 bases aligning to TRBD2. V gave up 5 bases and J gave up 6 bases; unmatched junction bases: 20. Germline CDR1 is SEHNR and CDR2 is FQNEAQ (reference sequence). This CDR3 comprises 19 residues.

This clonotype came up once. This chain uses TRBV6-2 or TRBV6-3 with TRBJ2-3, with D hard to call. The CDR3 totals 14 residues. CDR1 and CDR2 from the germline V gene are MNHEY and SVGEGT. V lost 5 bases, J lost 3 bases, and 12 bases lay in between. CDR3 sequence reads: CASSASAATDTQYF. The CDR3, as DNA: TGTGCCAGCAGTGCTTCCGCTGCTACAGATACGCAGTATTTT.